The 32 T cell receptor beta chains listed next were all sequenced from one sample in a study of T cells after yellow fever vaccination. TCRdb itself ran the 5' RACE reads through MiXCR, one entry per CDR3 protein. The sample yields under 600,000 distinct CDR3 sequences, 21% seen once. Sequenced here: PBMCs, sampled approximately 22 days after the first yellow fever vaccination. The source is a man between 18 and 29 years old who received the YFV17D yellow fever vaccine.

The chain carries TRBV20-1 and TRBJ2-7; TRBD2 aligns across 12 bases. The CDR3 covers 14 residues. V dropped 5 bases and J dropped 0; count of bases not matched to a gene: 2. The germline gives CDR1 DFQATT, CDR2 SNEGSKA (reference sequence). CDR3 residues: CSAPGLAGSYEQYF. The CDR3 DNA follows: TGCAGTGCTCCGGGACTAGCGGGCTCCTACGAGCAGTACTTC.

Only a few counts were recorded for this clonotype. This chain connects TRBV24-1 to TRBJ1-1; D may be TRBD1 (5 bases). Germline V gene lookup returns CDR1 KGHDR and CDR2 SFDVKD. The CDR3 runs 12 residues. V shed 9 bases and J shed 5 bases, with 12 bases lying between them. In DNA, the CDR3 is TGTGCCACCCGGGGGTCTTGGACTGAAGCTTTCTTT. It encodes CATRGSWTEAFF.

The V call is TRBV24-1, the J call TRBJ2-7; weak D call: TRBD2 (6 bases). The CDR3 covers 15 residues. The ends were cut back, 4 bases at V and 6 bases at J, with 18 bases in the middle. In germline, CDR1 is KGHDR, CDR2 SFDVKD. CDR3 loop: CATSDPPREASEQYV. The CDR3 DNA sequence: TGTGCCACCAGTGACCCCCCCAGGGAGGCAAGCGAGCAGTACGTC.

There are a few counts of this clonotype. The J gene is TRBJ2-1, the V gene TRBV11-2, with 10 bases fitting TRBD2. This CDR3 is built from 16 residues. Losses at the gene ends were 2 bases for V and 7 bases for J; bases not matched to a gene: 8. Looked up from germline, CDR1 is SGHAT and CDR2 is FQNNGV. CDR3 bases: TGTGCCAGCAGCTTACCACCAGCGGGGGGGAGAAATGAGCAGTTCTTC. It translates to CASSLPPAGGRNEQFF.

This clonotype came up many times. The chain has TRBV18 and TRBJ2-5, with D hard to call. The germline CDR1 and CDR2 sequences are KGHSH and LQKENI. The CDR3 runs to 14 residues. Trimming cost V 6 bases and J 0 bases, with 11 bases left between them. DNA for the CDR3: TGTGCCAGCTCGTCGTACGGTCACCAAGAGACCCAGTACTTC. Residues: CASSSYGHQETQYF. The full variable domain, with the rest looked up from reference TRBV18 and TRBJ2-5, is NAGVMQNPRHLVRRRGQEARLRCSPMKGHSHVYWYRQLPEEGLKFMVYLQKENIIDESGMPKERFSAEFPKEGPSILRIQQVVRGDSAAYFCASSSYGHQETQYFGPGTRLLVL.

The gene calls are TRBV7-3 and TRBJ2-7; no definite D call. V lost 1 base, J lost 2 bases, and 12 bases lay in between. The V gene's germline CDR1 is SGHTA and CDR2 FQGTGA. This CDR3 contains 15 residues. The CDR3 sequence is CASSLMLALPYEQYF. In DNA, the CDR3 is TGTGCCAGCAGCTTAATGTTGGCGCTCCCCTACGAGCAGTACTTC.

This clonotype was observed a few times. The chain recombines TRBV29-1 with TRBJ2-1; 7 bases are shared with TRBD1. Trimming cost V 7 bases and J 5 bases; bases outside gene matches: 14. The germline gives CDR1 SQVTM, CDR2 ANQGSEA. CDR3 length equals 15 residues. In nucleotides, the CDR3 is TGCAGCGCCCTCCCCAGGACAGGCTGGGACAATGAGCAGTTCTTC. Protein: CSALPRTGWDNEQFF.

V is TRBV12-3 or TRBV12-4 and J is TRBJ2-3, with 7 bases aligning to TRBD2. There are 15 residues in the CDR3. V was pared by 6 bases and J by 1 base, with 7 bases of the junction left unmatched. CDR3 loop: CASRPSGTGTDTQYF. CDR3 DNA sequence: TGTGCCAGCAGACCTAGCGGTACCGGCACAGATACGCAGTATTTT.

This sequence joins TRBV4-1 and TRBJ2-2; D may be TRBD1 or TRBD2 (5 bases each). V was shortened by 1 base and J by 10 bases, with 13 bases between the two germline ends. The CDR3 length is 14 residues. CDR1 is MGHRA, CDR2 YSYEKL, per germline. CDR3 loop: CASSQGPGPKELFF. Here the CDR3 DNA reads TGCGCCAGCAGCCAAGGGCCGGGACCCAAGGAGCTGTTTTTT.

The CDR3 region is CASSRGLAGEVEQFF. The CDR3 DNA reads as TGCGCCAGCAGCCGTGGACTAGCGGGGGAGGTTGAGCAGTTCTTC. The V call is TRBV5-1, the J call TRBJ2-1; 13 bases are a match to TRBD2. This CDR3 has 15 amino acids. Per the germline V gene, CDR1 is SGHRS and CDR2 is YFSETQ. Trimming took 4 bases from V and 9 from J; bases not matched to a gene: 7.

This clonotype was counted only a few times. CDR3: CASSPRGTGGRNYGYTF. DNA for the CDR3: TGCGCCAGCAGCCCTCGGGGTACAGGGGGGAGGAACTATGGCTACACCTTC. V is TRBV4-1 and J is TRBJ1-2, with 8 bases fitting TRBD1. J was trimmed by 2 bases and V by 4 bases; bases with no gene match: 12. The CDR3 has 17 residues. In germline, CDR1 is MGHRA, CDR2 YSYEKL.

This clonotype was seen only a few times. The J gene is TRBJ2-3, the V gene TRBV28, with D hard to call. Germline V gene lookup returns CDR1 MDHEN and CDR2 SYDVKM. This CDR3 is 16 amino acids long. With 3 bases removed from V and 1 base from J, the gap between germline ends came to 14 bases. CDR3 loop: CASSFSHPRGTDTQYF. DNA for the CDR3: TGTGCCAGCAGTTTCTCACACCCTCGGGGCACAGATACGCAGTATTTT.

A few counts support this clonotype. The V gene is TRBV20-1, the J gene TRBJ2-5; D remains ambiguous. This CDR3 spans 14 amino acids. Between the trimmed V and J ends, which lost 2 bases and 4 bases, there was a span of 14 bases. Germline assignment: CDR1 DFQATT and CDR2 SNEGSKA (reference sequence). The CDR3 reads CSARSSGFGETQYF. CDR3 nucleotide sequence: TGCAGTGCTAGATCGTCGGGTTTTGGAGAGACCCAGTACTTC.

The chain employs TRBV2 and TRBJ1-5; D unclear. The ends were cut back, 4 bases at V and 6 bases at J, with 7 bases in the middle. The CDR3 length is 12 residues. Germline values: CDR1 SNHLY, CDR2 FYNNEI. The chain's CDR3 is CASSVVGQPQHF. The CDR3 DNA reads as TGTGCCAGCAGTGTAGTAGGTCAGCCCCAGCATTTT.

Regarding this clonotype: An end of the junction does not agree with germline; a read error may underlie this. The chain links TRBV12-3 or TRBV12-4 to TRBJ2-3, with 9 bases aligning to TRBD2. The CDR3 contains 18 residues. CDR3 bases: TGTGCCATCAGTTTAGCAATAGCGGGGGCCGATCTGACAGATACGCAGTATTTT. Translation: CAISLAIAGADLTDTQYF.

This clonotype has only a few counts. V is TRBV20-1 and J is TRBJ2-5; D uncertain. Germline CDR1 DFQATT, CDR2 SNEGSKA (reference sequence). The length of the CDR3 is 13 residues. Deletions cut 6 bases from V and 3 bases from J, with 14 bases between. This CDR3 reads CSAKRGRKETQYF. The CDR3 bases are TGCAGTGCAAAGAGAGGCAGGAAAGAGACCCAGTACTTC.

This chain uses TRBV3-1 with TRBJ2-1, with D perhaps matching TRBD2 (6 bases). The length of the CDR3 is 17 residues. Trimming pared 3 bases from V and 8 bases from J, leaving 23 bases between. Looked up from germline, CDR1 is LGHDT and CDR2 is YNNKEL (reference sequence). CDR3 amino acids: CASSHDTTAAGSDEQFF. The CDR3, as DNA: TGTGCCAGCAGCCATGACACCACGGCGGCCGGGAGTGATGAGCAGTTCTTC.

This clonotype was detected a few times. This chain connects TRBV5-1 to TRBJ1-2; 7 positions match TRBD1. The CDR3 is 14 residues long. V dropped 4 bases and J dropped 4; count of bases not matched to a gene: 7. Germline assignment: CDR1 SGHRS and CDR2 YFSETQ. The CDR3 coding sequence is TGCGCCAGCAGCGAACAGGGGCAGGGCTATGGCTACACCTTC. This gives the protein CASSEQGQGYGYTF.

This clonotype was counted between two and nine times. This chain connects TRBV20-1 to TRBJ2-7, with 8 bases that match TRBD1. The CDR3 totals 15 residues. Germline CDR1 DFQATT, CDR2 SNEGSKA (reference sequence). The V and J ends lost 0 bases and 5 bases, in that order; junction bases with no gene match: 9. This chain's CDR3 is CSARDPRQGANEQYF. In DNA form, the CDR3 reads TGCAGTGCTAGAGATCCGCGTCAGGGGGCTAACGAGCAGTACTTC.

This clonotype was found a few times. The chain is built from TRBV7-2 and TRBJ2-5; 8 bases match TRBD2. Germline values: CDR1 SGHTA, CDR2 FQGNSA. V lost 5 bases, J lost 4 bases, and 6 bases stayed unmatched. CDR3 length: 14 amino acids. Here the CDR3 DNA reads TGTGCCAGCAGCCCGGGGGGGGAGCGAGAGACCCAGTACTTC. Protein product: CASSPGGERETQYF. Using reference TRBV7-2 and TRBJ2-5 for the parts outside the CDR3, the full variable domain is GAGVSQSPSNKVTEKGKDVELRCDPISGHTALYWYRQSLGQGLEFLIYFQGNSAPDKSGLPSDRFSAERTGGSVSTLTIQRTQQEDSAVYLCASSPGGERETQYFGPGTRLLVL.

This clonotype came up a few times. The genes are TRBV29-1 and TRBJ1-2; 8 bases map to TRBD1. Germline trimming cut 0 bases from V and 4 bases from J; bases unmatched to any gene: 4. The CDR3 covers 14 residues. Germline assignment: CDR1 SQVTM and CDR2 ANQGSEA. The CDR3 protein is CSVEDAGQAYGYTF. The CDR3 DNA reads TGCAGCGTTGAAGATGCGGGACAGGCCTATGGCTACACCTTC.

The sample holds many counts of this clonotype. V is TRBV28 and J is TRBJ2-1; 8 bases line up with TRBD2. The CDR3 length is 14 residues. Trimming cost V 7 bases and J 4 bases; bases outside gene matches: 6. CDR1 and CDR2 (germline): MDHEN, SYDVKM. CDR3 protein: CASTSGGGYNEQFF. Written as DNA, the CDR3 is TGTGCCAGCACCTCCGGGGGGGGGTACAATGAGCAGTTCTTC.

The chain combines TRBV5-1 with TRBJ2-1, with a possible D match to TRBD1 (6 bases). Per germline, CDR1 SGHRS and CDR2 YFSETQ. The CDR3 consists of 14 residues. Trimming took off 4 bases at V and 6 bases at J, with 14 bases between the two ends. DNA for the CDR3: TGCGCCAGCAGCAGCGGAGGACAGCTCAATGAGCAGTTCTTC. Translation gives CASSSGGQLNEQFF.

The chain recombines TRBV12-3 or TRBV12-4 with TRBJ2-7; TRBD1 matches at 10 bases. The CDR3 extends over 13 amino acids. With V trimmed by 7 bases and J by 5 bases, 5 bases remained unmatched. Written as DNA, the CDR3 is TGTGCCAGCATGGGGGACAGGGGTCACGAGCAGTACTTC. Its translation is CASMGDRGHEQYF.

The CDR3 DNA reads TGTGCCAGCACCCTAGGGACAGGCTACGAGCAGTACGTC. Translating it yields CASTLGTGYEQYV. The V call is TRBV6-6, the J call TRBJ2-7, with 8 bases aligning to TRBD1. Trimming cost V 7 bases and J 3 bases; bases outside gene matches: 5. Per the germline V gene, CDR1 is MNHNY and CDR2 is SVGAGI (reference sequence). This CDR3 is built from 13 residues.

The CDR3 DNA sequence: TGCGCCAGCAGCCACGGACAGGTCTTGGGCTACACCTTC. Amino acid sequence: CASSHGQVLGYTF. The chain combines TRBV4-1 with TRBJ1-2; 7 bases agree with TRBD1. CDR1 MGHRA and CDR2 YSYEKL come from the germline V gene. The CDR3 totals 13 residues. V lost 3 bases and J lost 8; bases outside the gene matches: 6.

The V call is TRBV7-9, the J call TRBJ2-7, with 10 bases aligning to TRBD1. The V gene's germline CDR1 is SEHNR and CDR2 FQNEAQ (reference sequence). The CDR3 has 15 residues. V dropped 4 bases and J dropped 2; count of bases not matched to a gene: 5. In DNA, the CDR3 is TGTGCCAGCAGCTCGCCGGGACAGGGGACCTACGAGCAGTACGTC. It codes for CASSSPGQGTYEQYV.

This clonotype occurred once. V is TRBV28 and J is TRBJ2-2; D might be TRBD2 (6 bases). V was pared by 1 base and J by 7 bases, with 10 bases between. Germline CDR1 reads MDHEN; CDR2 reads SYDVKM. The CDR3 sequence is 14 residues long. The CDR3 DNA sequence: TGTGCCAGCAGTTTATCTCGGGGGTTCGGGGAGCTGTTTTTT. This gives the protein CASSLSRGFGELFF.

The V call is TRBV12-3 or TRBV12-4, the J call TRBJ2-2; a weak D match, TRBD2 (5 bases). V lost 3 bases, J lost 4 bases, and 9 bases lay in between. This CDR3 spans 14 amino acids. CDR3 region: CASSFGLPTGELFF. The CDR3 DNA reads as TGTGCCAGCAGTTTCGGACTCCCCACCGGGGAGCTGTTTTTT.

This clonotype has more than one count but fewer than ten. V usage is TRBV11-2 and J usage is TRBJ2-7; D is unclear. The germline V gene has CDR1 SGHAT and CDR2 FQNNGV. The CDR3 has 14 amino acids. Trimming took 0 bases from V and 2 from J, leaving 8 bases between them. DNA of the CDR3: TGTGCCAGCAGCTTAGATGTCAGAACCTACGAGCAGTACTTC. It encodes CASSLDVRTYEQYF.

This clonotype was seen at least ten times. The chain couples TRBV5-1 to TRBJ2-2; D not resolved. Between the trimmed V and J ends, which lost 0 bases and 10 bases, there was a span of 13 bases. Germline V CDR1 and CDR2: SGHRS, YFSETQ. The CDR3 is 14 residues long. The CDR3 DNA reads TGCGCCAGCAGCTTGGCGGCCCCCACCCAGGAGCTGTTTTTT. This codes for CASSLAAPTQELFF. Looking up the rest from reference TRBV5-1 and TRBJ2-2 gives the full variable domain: KAGVTQTPRYLIKTRGQQVTLSCSPISGHRSVSWYQQTPGQGLQFLFEYFSETQRNKGNFPGRFSGRQFSNSRSEMNVSTLELGDSALYLCASSLAAPTQELFFGEGSRLTVL.

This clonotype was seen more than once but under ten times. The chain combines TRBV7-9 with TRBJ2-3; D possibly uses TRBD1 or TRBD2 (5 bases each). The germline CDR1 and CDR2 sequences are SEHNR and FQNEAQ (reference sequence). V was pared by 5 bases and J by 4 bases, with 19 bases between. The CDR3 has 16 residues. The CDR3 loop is CASSLWDRSRSDTQYF. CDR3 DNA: TGTGCCAGCAGCCTGTGGGACCGAAGTCGGTCAGATACGCAGTATTTT.